The present T cell receptor (beta chain) was sequenced within a study of T cell responses to AZD1222 COVID-19 vaccine. In regard to this clone: Its specificity is unknown.

Germline V gene sequence: CDR1 SGHRS, CDR2 YFSETQ. There are 13 residues in the CDR3. After removal of 0 bases from V and 7 bases from J, the junction contained 3 bases not matched to a gene. Study results and limitations: When two AZD1222 doses had been given, Spike-specific TCR breadth and depth rose. The study reported that nearly half of spike-specific TCRs target unmutated variant regions. Across the whole spike, CD4 TCRs peaked at regions 160-218 and 743-854. Clonal diversity was possibly underestimated; the donors were predominantly white British and more often female.

Produced via immunoSEQ multiplex PCR; TCRdb's table is partial and in-frame only. The data show 100,000 to 120,000 clones, with around 90% seen just once and 9.1% held by the top ten. The source of this sequence is an adult in good health. The chain employs TRBV5-1 and TRBJ1-2; 7 nucleotides match TRBD1. The input for sequencing was peripheral blood, taken on day 0 of AZD1222 vaccination. CDR3 nucleotides: TGCGCCAGCAGCTTGGAGACAGGGTTTGGCTACACCTTC. Translation: CASSLETGFGYTF.